This T cell receptor beta chain was captured by sequencing in a study of T cell repertoires in cytomegalovirus infection. Across the whole study: The authors used CMV epitopes that were HLA-C-restricted (recently identified) and HLA-B-restricted (well studied). Signatures in public TCR beta sequences pointed to both CMV infection and matching HLA type. Whole-study results and caveats: The response measured ex vivo was dominated by TCR beta clonotypes (HLA-C-restricted and CMV-specific). Cumulative frequency of public TCR beta families picked out carriers of CMV plus the relevant HLA.

This CDR3 is built from 14 residues. V shed 5 bases and J shed 2 bases, with 12 bases lying between them. From germline, CDR1 is SGHAT and CDR2 FQNNGV. TCRdb reprocessed the reads via MiXCR and lists one record per CDR3 protein. The top ten clones hold roughly two fifths of a sample with 400,000 to 600,000 distinct CDR3 sequences, more than 40% of them seen once. This clonotype was found a few times. Its antigen is as yet unknown. V usage is TRBV11-2 and J usage is TRBJ2-5; no reliable D call. The origin of this receptor is a human donor in good health (CMV status not recorded). Some clones in this sample may be carry-over from other donors' samples. Specimen: cultured PBMCs, collected from culture after CMV antigen stimulation. The CDR3 coding sequence is TGTGCCAGCAGCCCCCTAGGAGTACAAGAGACCCAGTACTTC. It specifies CASSPLGVQETQYF.